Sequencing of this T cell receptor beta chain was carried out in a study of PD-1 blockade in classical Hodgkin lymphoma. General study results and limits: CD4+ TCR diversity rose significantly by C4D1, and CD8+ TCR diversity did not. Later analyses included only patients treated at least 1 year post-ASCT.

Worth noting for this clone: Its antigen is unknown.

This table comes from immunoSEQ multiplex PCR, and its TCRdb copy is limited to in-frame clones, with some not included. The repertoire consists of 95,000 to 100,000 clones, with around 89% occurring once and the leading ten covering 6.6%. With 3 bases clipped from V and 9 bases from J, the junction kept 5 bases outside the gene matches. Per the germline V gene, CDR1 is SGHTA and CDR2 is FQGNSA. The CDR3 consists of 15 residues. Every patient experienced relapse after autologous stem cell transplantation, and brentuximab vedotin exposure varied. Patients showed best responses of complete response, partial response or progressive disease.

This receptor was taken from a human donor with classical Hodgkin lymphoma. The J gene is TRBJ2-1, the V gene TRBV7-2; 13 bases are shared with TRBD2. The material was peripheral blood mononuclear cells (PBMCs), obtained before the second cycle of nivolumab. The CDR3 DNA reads TGTGCCAGCAGCTTCGGGACTAGCGGGGCTATTGAGCAGTTCTTC. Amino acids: CASSFGTSGAIEQFF.